Presented here are 22 T cell receptor beta chains from one specimen sequenced in a study of blood T cell repertoires in COVID-19. Sequenced by immunoSEQ multiplex PCR; TCRdb stores in-frame clones only, minus some. The repertoire holds about 23,000 clones, with over 75% as singletons. The sequenced sample was peripheral blood. The receptors here all came from a human donor in a cohort sampled during active COVID-19.

This chain connects TRBV18 to TRBJ1-1, with 8 positions matching TRBD1. The V gene's germline CDR1 is KGHSH and CDR2 LQKENI. The CDR3 has 13 residues. V gave up 6 bases and J gave up 8 bases; unmatched junction bases: 8. The CDR3 region is CASSPGRGPEAFF. The CDR3 region has the DNA TGTGCCAGCTCCCCCGGCAGGGGGCCCGAAGCTTTCTTT.

This clone has only one observation. This chain links TRBV6-5 with TRBJ1-2, with 7 positions matching TRBD1. Unmatched junction bases numbered 6, after V lost 6 bases and J lost 8 bases. CDR1 is MNHEY and CDR2 is SVGAGI in the germline V gene. The CDR3 is made up of 12 amino acids. This chain's CDR3 is CASRTGQWGYTF. CDR3 DNA: TGTGCCAGCAGAACGGGACAGTGGGGCTACACCTTC.

The genes are TRBV4-1 and TRBJ1-2; D may be TRBD1 (6 bases). V lost 1 base and J lost 7, with 13 bases in between. The CDR3 is made up of 14 amino acids. From germline, CDR1 is MGHRA and CDR2 YSYEKL. CDR3 DNA sequence: TGCGCCAGCAGCCAAGGCGGGGGCTCGCGTGGCTACACCTTC. Translated: CASSQGGGSRGYTF.

The chain has TRBV3-1 (or the pseudogene TRBV3-2) and TRBJ1-3, with a weak D call TRBD1 (6 bases). Per the germline V gene, CDR1 is LGHDT and CDR2 is YNNKEL (reference sequence). V shed 1 base and J shed 0 bases, with 13 bases lying between them. The CDR3 contains 17 residues. CDR3 in amino acids: CASSQGGQTTSGNTIYF. DNA of the CDR3: TGTGCCAGCAGCCAAGGGGGGCAAACCACCTCTGGAAACACCATATATTTT.

The J gene is TRBJ1-6, the V gene TRBV7-9; D is perhaps TRBD1 (6 bases). V was trimmed by 2 bases and J by 9 bases, leaving 14 bases between them. Germline CDR1 is SEHNR and CDR2 is FQNEAQ (reference sequence). The CDR3 runs to 15 residues. CDR3 in amino acids: CASSLNGQGLSPLHF. CDR3 nucleotide sequence: TGTGCCAGCAGCTTAAACGGTCAGGGGCTTTCACCCCTCCACTTT.

V usage is TRBV11-3 and J usage is TRBJ2-7; 7 bases align to TRBD1. This CDR3 has 13 amino acids. The V segment lost 5 bases and the J segment 5 bases; nucleotides outside the gene matches: 6. Germline CDR1 is SGHNT and CDR2 is YENEEA. The CDR3 sequence: CASSPSGQNEQYF. The CDR3 DNA reads TGTGCCAGCAGCCCCTCGGGACAGAACGAGCAGTACTTC.

The chain combines TRBV7-2 with TRBJ2-2; 11 bases align to TRBD2. Germline CDR1 reads SGHTA; CDR2 reads FQGNSA. The length of the CDR3 is 16 residues. The ends lost 6 bases at V and 7 bases at J; junction bases unmatched: 10. The CDR3 sequence is CASSSLAGGSGGELFF. The CDR3 bases are TGTGCCAGCAGTTCTCTAGCGGGGGGCTCAGGCGGGGAGCTGTTTTTT.

The chain links TRBV29-1 to TRBJ2-3, with D possibly TRBD1 on 6 matching bases. V was cut by 1 base and J by 0 bases, with 14 bases left in between. Germline-derived CDR1 and CDR2 are SQVTM and ANQGSEA. This CDR3 has 16 residues. The CDR3 nucleotides read TGCAGCGTTGAAGTGGGGGCAGGGGCCAGCACAGATACGCAGTATTTT. It translates to CSVEVGAGASTDTQYF.

The CDR3 coding sequence is TGTGCCAGTAGTACTCTACCCCCTGGCCCTGCTAGCGGGCTTCTAGATACGCAGTATTTT. Translating gives CASSTLPPGPASGLLDTQYF. The rearrangement uses TRBV19 and TRBJ2-3; 8 bases are a match to TRBD2. V was pared by 4 bases and J by 5 bases, with 23 bases of the junction left unmatched. Germline-derived CDR1 and CDR2 are LNHDA and SQIVND (reference sequence). The CDR3 consists of 20 residues.

V gene TRBV5-4 combines with J gene TRBJ1-3; D is ambiguous. CDR3 length: 15 residues. The V end was cut by 4 bases, the J end by 0 bases, with 11 bases between. Germline V lookup: CDR1 SGHNT, CDR2 YYREEE (reference sequence). CDR3 sequence: CASSVDRSSGNTIYF. CDR3 bases: TGTGCCAGCAGCGTGGACCGCAGCTCTGGAAACACCATATATTTT.

J is TRBJ1-1 and V is TRBV6-1, with a tentative D call TRBD1 (5 bases). The V end was cut by 3 bases, the J end by 3 bases, with 14 bases between. This CDR3 has 15 residues. CDR1 is MNHNS and CDR2 is SASEGT in the germline V gene. In DNA form, the CDR3 reads TGTGCCAGCAGTGATTTTGGGGGGAGCGACACTGAAGCTTTCTTT. It translates to CASSDFGGSDTEAFF.

This chain joins TRBV12-3 or TRBV12-4 and TRBJ2-3; 8 bases are shared with TRBD1. The CDR3 runs 12 residues. Losses at the gene ends were 5 bases for V and 9 bases for J; bases not matched to a gene: 4. CDR3 sequence: CASSPDRVTQYF. The CDR3 DNA follows: TGTGCCAGCAGTCCGGACAGGGTGACGCAGTATTTT.

J is TRBJ2-5 and V is TRBV4-2, with a possible D match to TRBD1 (8 bases). CDR1 is LGHNA and CDR2 is YNFKEQ in the germline V gene. Trimming stripped 4 bases from V and 2 bases from J, with 14 bases between. The CDR3 has 15 amino acids. The CDR3 bases are TGTGCCAGCAGCCGAGCGGGACAGGAACAAGAGACCCAGTACTTC. Its translation: CASSRAGQEQETQYF.

This clone was seen a single time. V is TRBV5-8 and J is TRBJ1-3; TRBD1 might be the D (6 bases). This CDR3 spans 19 amino acids. V dropped 5 bases and J dropped 0 bases, with 24 bases sitting between them. Germline loops: CDR1 SGHTS, CDR2 YDEGEE. The chain's CDR3 is CASRSKGGTSLISGNTIYF. Written as DNA, the CDR3 is TGTGCCAGCAGATCGAAAGGGGGTACCTCACTAATCTCTGGAAACACCATATATTTT.

The CDR3 coding sequence is TGTGCCAGCAGGGAAGGGGATACGAACACTGAAGCTTTCTTT. This gives the protein CASREGDTNTEAFF. The rearrangement joins TRBV7-8 to TRBJ1-1; possibly TRBD1 for D (5 bases). Trimming cost V 6 bases and J 1 base, with 12 bases left between them. This CDR3 has 14 residues. The germline V gene has CDR1 SGHVS and CDR2 FQNEAQ.

The J gene is TRBJ1-2, the V gene TRBV19; D not certain. This CDR3 spans 16 amino acids. V lost 4 bases and J lost 9, with 24 bases in between. Germline V gives CDR1 LNHDA, CDR2 SQIVND (reference sequence). The CDR3 loop is CASSTLEGLETQSYTF. The CDR3 DNA reads TGTGCCAGTAGTACACTAGAAGGACTAGAAACTCAAAGCTACACCTTC. The full variable domain, completed using reference TRBV19 and TRBJ1-2, is DGGITQSPKYLFRKEGQNVTLSCEQNLNHDAMYWYRQDPGQGLRLIYYSQIVNDFQKGDIAEGYSVSREKKESFPLTVTSAQKNPTAFYLCASSTLEGLETQSYTFGSGTRLTVV.

The chain combines TRBV6-5 with TRBJ1-6; tentative D call: TRBD1 (5 bases). Germline V gene data show CDR1 as MNHEY and CDR2 as SVGAGI. This CDR3 comprises 13 residues. V gave up 10 bases and J gave up 7 bases, with 14 bases separating them. CDR3 in amino acids: CATTPGVNSPLHF. The CDR3 DNA reads as TGTGCCACCACCCCGGGGGTAAATTCACCCCTCCACTTT.

This chain connects TRBV4-1 to TRBJ1-1, with 7 nucleotides matching TRBD1. This CDR3 comprises 15 residues. In germline, CDR1 is MGHRA, CDR2 YSYEKL. With 3 bases clipped from V and 1 base from J, the junction kept 5 bases outside the gene matches. Here the CDR3 reads CASSHEDRQNTEAFF. CDR3 nucleotides: TGCGCCAGCAGCCACGAGGACAGGCAGAACACTGAAGCTTTCTTT.

The rearrangement joins TRBV6-5 to TRBJ1-1, with D hard to call. CDR1 is MNHEY and CDR2 is SVGAGI in the germline V gene. V was trimmed by 6 bases and J by 6 bases, leaving 17 bases between them. This CDR3 contains 14 residues. CDR3 in DNA: TGTGCCAGCAGCACCTCCGGTTGGGCCCCTGAAGCTTTCTTT. Its protein product is CASSTSGWAPEAFF.

This chain uses TRBV2 with TRBJ2-1; a possible D gene is TRBD1 (6 bases). The CDR3 covers 13 residues. CDR1 is SNHLY and CDR2 is FYNNEI in the germline V gene. The V and J ends lost 4 bases and 6 bases respectively, with 10 bases between them. The CDR3 region is CASSVLGGNEQFF. CDR3 sequence (DNA): TGTGCCAGCAGTGTGCTAGGGGGCAATGAGCAGTTCTTC. Full variable domain (rest looked up from reference TRBV2 and TRBJ2-1): EPEVTQTPSHQVTQMGQEVILRCVPISNHLYFYWYRQILGQKVEFLVSFYNNEISEKSEIFDDQFSVERPDGSNFTLKIRSTKLEDSAMYFCASSVLGGNEQFFGPGTRLTVL.

This sequence joins TRBV4-2 and TRBJ2-7; 10 nucleotides match TRBD2. CDR1 is LGHNA and CDR2 is YNFKEQ in the germline V gene. There are 15 residues in the CDR3. The V and J ends lost 1 base and 6 bases, in that order; junction bases with no gene match: 6. CDR3: CASSQVAGGIGEQYF. Written as DNA, the CDR3 is TGTGCCAGCAGCCAAGTAGCGGGGGGTATCGGCGAGCAGTACTTC.

This chain uses TRBV7-8 with TRBJ2-7; 8 bases line up with TRBD1. J was trimmed by 2 bases and V by 3 bases; bases with no gene match: 3. Germline CDR1 reads SGHVS; CDR2 reads FQNEAQ. This CDR3 spans 14 amino acids. The DNA for the CDR3 is TGTGCCAGCAGCTTGGGGACAGGCCCCTACGAGCAGTACTTC. The encoded protein is CASSLGTGPYEQYF.